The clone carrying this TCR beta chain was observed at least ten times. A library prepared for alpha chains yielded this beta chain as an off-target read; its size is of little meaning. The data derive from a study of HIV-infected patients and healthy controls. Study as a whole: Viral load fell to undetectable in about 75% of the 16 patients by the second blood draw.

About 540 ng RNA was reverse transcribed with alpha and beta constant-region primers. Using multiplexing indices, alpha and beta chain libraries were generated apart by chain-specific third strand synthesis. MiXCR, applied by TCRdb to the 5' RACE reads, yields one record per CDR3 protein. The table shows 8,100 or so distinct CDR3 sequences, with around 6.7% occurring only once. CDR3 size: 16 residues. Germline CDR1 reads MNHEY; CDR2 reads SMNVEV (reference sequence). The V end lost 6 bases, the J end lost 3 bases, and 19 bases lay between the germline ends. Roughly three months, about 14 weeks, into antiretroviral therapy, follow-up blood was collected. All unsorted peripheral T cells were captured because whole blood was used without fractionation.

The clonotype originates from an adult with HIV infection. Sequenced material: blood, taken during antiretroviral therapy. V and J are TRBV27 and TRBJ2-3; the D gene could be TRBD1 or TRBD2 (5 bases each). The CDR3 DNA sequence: TGTGCCAGCAGCCCGGGACCGTCCTGGCGAACAGATACGCAGTATTTT. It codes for CASSPGPSWRTDTQYF.